This TCR beta chain came from a study of T cells in Graves' hyperthyroidism and ophthalmopathy. Study as a whole: Blood was drawn when the patient was first diagnosed and still untreated.

Findings and limits, study-wide: Ophthalmopathy could be told apart from stable hyperthyroidism with a 13 V-J model. Ophthalmopathy onset followed model prediction by a median approximately 7 months.

CDR1 is MDHEN, CDR2 SYDVKM, per germline. The length of the CDR3 is 17 residues. Trimming took 5 bases from V and 4 from J; bases not matched to a gene: 11. This clonotype was seen ten or more times. Its antigen is unknown. Diagnoses used clinical symptoms, serum thyroxine and TRAb, thyroid ultrasound and orbital computed tomography. RNA transcripts served as the template for amplifying TCR beta CDR3 regions. A set of HTBI primers served as the primers for a first-round RT-PCR of the TCR CDR3. TCRdb re-called the multiplex PCR reads through MiXCR, storing one row per CDR3 protein. Of fewer than 500,000 distinct CDR3 sequences in the sample, 14% were seen once.

The chain combines TRBV28 with TRBJ2-1, with 10 bases that match TRBD1. This sequence was found in a woman aged 25 to 39 with Graves' ophthalmopathy. The sequenced sample was blood. The CDR3 loop is CASSPLPGTGAYNEQFF. The CDR3 DNA is TGTGCCAGCAGTCCTCTGCCCGGGACAGGGGCTTACAATGAGCAGTTCTTC.